This T cell receptor beta chain derives from a study of cytomegalovirus exposure and HLA in healthy donors. Broader study findings: While the bulk of TCR sequences proved rare, some public TCRs turned up in many donors. Reported results showed that the classifier diagnosed cytomegalovirus status with high specificity and sensitivity.

This clone was picked up one time. The antigen is unknown. TCRdb's table, derived via immunoSEQ multiplex PCR, lists solely in-frame clones and lacks some. The data show 71,000 or so clones, about 94% seen once. V was pared by 0 bases and J by 3 bases, with 11 bases between. This CDR3 is 16 amino acids long. CDR1 LGHNA and CDR2 YNFKEQ come from the germline V gene. V gene TRBV4-2 combines with J gene TRBJ2-2, with D tentatively TRBD1 (5 bases). The source is a woman aged 18-29 years in good health and CMV-seronegative. The sequencing sample was made of PBMCs. Written as DNA, the CDR3 is TGTGCCAGCAGCCAAGAGATTACAGGTCACACCGGGGAGCTGTTTTTT. It yields the protein CASSQEITGHTGELFF.